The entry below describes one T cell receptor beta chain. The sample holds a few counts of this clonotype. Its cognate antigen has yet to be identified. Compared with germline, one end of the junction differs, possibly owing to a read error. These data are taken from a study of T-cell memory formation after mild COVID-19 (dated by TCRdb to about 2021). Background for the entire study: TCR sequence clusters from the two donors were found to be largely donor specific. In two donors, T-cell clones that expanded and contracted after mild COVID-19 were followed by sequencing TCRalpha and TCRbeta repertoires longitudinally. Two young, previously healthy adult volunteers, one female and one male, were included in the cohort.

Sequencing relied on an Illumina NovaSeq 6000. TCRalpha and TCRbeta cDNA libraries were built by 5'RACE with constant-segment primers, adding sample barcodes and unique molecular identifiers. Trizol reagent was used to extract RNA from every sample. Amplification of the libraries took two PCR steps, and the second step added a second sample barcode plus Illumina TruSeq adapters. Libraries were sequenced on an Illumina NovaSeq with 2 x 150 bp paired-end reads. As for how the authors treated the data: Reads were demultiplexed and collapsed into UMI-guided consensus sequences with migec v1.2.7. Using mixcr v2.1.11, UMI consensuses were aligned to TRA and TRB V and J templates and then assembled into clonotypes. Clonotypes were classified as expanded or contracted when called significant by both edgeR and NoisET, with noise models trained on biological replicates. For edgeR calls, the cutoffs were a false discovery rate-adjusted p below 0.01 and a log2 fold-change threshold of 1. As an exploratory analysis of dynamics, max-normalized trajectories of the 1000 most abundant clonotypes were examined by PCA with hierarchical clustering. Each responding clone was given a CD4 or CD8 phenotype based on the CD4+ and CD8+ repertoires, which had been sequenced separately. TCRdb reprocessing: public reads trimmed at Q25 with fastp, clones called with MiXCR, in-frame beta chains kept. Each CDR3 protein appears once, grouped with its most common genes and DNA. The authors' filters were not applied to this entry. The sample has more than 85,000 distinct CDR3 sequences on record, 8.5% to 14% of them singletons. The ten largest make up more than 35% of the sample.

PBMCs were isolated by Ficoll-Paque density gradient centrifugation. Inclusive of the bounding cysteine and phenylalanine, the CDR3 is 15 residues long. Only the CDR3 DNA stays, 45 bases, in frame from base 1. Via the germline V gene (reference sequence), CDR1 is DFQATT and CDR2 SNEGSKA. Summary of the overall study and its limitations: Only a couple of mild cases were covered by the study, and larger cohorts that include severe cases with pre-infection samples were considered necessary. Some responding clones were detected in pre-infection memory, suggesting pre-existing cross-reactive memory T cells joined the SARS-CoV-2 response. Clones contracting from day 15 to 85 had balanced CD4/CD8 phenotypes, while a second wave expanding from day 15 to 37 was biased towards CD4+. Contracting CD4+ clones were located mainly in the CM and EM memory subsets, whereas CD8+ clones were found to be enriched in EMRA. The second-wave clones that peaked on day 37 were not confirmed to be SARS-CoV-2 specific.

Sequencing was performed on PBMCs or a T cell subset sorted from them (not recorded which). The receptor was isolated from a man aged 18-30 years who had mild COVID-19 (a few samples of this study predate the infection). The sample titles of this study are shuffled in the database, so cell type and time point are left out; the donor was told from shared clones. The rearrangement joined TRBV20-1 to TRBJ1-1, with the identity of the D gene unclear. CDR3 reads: CSARPDGILNAEAFF. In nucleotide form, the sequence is TGCAGTGCTAGGCCCGATGGGATACTGAACGCTGAAGCTTTCTTT.